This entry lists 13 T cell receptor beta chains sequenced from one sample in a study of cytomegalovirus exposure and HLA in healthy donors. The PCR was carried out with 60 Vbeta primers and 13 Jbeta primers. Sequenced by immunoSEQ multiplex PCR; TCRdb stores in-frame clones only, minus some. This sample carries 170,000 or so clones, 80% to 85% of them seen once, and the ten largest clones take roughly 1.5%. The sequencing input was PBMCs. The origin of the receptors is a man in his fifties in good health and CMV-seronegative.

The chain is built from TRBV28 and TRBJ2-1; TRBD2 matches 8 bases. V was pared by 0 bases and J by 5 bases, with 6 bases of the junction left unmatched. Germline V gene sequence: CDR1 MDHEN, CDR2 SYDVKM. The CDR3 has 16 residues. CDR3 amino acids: CASSLWGTSGDNEQFF. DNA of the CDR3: TGTGCCAGCAGTTTATGGGGGACTAGTGGCGACAATGAGCAGTTCTTC.

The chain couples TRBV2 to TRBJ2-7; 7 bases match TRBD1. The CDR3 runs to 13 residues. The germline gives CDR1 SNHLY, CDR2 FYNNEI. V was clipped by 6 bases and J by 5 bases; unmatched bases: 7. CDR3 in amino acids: CASRGGPRDEQYF. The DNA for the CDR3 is TGTGCCAGCAGAGGGGGCCCCCGGGACGAGCAGTACTTC. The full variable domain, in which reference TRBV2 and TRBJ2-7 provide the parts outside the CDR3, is EPEVTQTPSHQVTQMGQEVILRCVPISNHLYFYWYRQILGQKVEFLVSFYNNEISEKSEIFDDQFSVERPDGSNFTLKIRSTKLEDSAMYFCASRGGPRDEQYFGPGTRLTVT.

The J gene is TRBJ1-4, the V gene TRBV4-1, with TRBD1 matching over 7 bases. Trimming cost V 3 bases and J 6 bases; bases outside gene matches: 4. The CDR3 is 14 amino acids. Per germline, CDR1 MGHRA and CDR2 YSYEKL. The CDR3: CASSHRGLDEKLFF. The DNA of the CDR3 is TGCGCCAGCAGCCATAGGGGGCTGGATGAAAAACTGTTTTTT.

CDR3 sequence reads: CASSAHSLHTGNTIYF. In nucleotides, the CDR3 is TGTGCCAGCAGCGCACACAGTCTCCACACTGGAAACACCATATATTTT. The chain recombines TRBV9 with TRBJ1-3, with D unclear. The V gene's germline CDR1 is SGDLS and CDR2 YYNGEE. V was shortened by 3 bases and J by 2 bases, with 15 bases between the two germline ends. This CDR3 has 16 residues.

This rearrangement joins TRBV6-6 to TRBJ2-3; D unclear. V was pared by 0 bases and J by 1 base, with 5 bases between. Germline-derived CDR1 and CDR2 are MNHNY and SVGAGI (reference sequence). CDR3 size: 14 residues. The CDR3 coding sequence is TGTGCCAGCAGTTACTCTGGAGGCACAGATACGCAGTATTTT. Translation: CASSYSGGTDTQYF.

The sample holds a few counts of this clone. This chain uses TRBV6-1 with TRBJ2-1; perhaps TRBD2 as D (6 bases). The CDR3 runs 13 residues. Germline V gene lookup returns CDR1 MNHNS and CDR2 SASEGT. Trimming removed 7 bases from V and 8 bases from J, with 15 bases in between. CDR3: CASTRRGGDEQFF. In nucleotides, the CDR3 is TGTGCCAGCACCCGGCGGGGTGGCGATGAGCAGTTCTTC.

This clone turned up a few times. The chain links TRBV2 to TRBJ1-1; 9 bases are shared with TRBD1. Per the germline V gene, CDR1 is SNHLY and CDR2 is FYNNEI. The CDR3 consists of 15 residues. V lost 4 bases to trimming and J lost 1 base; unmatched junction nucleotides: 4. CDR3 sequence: CASSAQTGGNTEAFF. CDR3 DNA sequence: TGTGCCAGCAGTGCCCAGACAGGGGGGAACACTGAAGCTTTCTTT. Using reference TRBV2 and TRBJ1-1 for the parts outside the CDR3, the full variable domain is EPEVTQTPSHQVTQMGQEVILRCVPISNHLYFYWYRQILGQKVEFLVSFYNNEISEKSEIFDDQFSVERPDGSNFTLKIRSTKLEDSAMYFCASSAQTGGNTEAFFGQGTRLTVV.

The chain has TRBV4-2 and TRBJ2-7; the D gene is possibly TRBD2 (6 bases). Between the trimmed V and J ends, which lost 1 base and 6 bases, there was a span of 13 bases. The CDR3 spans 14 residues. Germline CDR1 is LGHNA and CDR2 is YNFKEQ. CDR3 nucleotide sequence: TGTGCCAGCAGCCAAGGCCTAGCGTGGACCGAGCAGTACTTC. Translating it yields CASSQGLAWTEQYF.

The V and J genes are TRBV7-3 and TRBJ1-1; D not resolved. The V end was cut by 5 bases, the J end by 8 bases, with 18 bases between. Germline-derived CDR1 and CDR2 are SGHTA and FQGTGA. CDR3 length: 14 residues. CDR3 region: CASSQTGGTVEAFF. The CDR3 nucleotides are TGTGCCAGCAGCCAGACCGGCGGCACGGTCGAAGCTTTCTTT.

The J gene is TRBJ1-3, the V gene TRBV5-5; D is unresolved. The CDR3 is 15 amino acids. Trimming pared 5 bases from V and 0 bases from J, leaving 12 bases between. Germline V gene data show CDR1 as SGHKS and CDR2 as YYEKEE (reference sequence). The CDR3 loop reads CASRLGGTSGNTIYF. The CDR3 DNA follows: TGTGCCAGCAGGTTAGGCGGCACCTCTGGAAACACCATATATTTT.

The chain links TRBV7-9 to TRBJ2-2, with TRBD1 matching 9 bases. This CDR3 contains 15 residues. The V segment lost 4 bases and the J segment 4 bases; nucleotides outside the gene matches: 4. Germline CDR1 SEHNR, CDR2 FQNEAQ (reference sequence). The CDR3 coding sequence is TGTGCCAGCAGCTCGACAGGGGGGAGCACCGGGGAGCTGTTTTTT. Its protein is CASSSTGGSTGELFF.

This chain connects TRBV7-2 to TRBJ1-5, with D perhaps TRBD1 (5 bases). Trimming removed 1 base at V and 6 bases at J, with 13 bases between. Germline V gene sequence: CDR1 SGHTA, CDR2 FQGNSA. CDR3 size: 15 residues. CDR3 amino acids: CASSLGVQGGQPQHF. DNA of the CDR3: TGTGCCAGCAGCTTAGGGGTGCAGGGTGGTCAGCCCCAGCATTTT.

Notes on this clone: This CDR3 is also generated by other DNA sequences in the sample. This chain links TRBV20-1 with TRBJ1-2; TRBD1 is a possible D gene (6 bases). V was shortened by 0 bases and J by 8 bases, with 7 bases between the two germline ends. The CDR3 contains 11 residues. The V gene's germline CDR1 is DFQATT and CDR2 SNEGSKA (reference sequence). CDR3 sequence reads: CSARDQGGYTF. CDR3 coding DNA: TGCAGTGCTAGAGATCAGGGGGGCTACACCTTC.